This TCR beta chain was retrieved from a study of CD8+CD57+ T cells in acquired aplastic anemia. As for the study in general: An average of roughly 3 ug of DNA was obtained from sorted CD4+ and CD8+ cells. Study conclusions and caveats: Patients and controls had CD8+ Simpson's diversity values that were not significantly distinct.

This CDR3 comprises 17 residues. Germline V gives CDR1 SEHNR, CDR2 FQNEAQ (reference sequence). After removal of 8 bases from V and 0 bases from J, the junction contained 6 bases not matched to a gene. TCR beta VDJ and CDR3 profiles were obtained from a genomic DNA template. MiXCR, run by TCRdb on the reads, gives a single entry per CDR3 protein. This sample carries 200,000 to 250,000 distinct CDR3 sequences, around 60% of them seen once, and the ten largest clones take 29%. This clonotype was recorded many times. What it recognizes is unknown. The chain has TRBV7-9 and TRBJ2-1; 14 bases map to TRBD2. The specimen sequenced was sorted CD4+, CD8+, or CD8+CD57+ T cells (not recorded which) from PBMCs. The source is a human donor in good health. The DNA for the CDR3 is TGTGCCAGCCAACCCGGGACTAGCGGGGGCTCCTACAATGAGCAGTTCTTC. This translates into CASQPGTSGGSYNEQFF. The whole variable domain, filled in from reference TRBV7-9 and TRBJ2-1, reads DTGVSQNPRHKITKRGQNVTFRCDPISEHNRLYWYRQTLGQGPEFLTYFQNEAQLEKSRLLSDRFSAERPKGSFSTLEIQRTEQGDSAMYLCASQPGTSGGSYNEQFFGPGTRLTVL.